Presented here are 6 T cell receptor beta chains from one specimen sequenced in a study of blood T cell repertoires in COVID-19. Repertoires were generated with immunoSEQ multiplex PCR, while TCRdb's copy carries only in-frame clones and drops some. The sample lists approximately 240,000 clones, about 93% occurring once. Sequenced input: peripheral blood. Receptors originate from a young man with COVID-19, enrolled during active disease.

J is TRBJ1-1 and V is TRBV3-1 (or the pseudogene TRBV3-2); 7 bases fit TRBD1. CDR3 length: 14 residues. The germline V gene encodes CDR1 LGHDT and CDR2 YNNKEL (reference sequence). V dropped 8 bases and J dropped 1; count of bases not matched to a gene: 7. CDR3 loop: CASASRGANTEAFF. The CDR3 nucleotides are TGTGCCAGCGCATCCAGGGGGGCGAACACTGAAGCTTTCTTT.

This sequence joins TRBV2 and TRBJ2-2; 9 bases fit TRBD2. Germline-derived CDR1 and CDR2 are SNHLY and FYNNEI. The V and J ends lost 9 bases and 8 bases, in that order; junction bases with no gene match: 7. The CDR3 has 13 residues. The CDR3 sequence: CARQTSGGGELFF. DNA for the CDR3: TGTGCCAGACAGACTAGCGGAGGAGGGGAGCTGTTTTTT.

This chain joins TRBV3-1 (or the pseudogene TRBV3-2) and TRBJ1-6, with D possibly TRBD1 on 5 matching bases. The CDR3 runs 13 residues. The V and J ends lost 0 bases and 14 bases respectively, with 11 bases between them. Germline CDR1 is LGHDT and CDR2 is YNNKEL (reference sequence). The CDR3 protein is CASSQDRAVTLHF. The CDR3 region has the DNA TGTGCCAGCAGCCAAGACAGGGCAGTTACCCTCCACTTT.

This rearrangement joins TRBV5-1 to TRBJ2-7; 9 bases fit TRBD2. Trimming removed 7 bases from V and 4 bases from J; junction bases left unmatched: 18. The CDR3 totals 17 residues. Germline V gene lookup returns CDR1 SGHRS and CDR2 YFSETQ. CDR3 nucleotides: TGCGCCAGCCGCGATGAGGTTTGGCTAGCGGGGTCGTACGAGCAGTACTTC. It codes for CASRDEVWLAGSYEQYF.

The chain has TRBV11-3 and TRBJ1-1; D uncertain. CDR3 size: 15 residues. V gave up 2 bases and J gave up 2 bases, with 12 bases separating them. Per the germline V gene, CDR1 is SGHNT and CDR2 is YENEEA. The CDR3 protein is CASSLSGNGNTEAFF. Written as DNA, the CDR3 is TGTGCCAGCAGCTTATCGGGGAACGGCAACACTGAAGCTTTCTTT.

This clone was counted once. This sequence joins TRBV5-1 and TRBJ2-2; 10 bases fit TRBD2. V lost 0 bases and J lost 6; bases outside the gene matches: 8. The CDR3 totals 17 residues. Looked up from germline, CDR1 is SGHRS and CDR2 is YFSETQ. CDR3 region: CASSLDASGGASGELFF. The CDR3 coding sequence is TGCGCCAGCAGCTTGGACGCCAGCGGGGGGGCCTCCGGGGAGCTGTTTTTT.